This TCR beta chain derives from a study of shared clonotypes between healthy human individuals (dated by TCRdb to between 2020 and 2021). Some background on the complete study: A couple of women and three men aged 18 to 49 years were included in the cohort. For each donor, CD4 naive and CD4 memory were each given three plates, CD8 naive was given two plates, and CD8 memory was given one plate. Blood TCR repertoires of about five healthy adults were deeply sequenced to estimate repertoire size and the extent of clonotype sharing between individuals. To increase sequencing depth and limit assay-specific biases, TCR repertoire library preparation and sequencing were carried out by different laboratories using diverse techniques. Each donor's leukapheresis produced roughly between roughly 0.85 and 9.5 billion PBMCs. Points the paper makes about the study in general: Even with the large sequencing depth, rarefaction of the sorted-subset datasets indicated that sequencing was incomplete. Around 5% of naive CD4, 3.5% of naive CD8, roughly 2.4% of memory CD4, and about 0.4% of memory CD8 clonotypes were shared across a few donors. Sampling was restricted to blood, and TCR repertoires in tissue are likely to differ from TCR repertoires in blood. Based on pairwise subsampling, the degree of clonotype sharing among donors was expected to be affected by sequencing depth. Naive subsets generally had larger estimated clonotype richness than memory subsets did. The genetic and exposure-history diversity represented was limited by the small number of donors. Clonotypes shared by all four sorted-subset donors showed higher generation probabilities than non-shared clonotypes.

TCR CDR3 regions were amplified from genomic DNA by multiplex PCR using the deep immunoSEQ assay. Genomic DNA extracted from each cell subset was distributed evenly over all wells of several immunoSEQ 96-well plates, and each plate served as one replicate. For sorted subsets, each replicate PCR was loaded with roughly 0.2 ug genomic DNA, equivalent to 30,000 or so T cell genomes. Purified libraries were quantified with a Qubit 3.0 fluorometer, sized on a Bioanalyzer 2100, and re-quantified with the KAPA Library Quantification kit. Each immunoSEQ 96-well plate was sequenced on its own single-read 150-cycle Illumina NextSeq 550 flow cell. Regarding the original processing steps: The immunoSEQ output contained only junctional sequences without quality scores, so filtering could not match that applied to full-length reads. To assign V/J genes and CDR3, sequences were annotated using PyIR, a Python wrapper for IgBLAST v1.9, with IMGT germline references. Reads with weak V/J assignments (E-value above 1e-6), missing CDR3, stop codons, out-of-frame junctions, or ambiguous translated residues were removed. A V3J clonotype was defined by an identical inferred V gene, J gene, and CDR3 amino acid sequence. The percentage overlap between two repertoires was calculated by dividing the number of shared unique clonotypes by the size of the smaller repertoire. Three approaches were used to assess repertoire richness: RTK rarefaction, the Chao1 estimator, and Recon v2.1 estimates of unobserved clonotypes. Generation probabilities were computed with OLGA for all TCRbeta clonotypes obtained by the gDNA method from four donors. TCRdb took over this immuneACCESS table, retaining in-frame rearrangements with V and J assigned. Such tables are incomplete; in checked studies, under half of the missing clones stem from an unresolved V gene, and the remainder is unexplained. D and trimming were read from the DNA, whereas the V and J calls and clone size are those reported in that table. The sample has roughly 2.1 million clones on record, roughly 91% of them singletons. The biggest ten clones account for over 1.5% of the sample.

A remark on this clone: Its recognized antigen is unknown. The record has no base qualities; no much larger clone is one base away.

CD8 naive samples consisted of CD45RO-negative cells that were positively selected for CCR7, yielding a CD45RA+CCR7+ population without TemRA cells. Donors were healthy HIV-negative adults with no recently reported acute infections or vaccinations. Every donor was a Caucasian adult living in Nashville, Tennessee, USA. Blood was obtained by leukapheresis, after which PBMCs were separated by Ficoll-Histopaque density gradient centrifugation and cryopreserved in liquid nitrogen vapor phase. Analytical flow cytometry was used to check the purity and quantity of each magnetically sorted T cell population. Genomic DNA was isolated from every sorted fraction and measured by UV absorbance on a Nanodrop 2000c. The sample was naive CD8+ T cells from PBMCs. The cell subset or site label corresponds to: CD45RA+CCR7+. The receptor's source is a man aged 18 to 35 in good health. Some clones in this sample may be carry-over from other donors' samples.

The CDR3: CASSQDPGESSYEQYF. Here is the DNA: TGTGCCAGCAGCCAAGATCCGGGGGAAAGCTCCTACGAGCAGTACTTC. This sequence uses TRBV4-2 and TRBJ2-7; a weak D assignment points to TRBD2 (6 bases agree). Trimming removed 0 bases from V and 0 bases from J, leaving 12 bases between the germline ends. The germline V gene yields LGHNA for CDR1 and YNFKEQ for CDR2. From the cysteine up to the phenylalanine, the CDR3 has a length of 16 residues. CDR3 DNA is the only sequence kept; it has 48 bases, read in frame from the first base.